This entry concerns a single TCR beta chain. Produced via immunoSEQ multiplex PCR; TCRdb's table is partial and in-frame only. This table holds 270,000 or so clones, around 90% found once. The data stem from a study of blood T cell repertoires in COVID-19. Across the study: Samples representing acute and convalescent COVID-19 were sourced from the United States, Italy and Spain. PBMCs, B-cell-depleted T cells, or T cells were the source of the cDNA or gDNA that made up the material.

The CDR3 runs to 13 residues. V lost 8 bases to trimming and J lost 2 bases, with 10 bases between them. Recruited during active infection, patients (from Seattle) were subsequently followed longitudinally. The sequenced sample was peripheral blood. The TCR originated in a woman aged 55-70 years with COVID-19, enrolled during active disease. This chain uses TRBV12-3 or TRBV12-4 with TRBJ2-1; maybe TRBD1 (5 bases). CDR3 residues: CASGALPYNEQFF. As DNA, the CDR3 is TGTGCCAGCGGGGCGTTGCCCTACAATGAGCAGTTCTTC.